These 29 T cell receptor beta chains came from one sample sequenced in a study of shared clonotypes between healthy human individuals. Libraries were prepared by immunoSEQ multiplex PCR; TCRdb keeps only in-frame clonotypes and omits some of them. The sample consists of a few million clones, 85% to 95% of them appearing once. The specimen sequenced was naive CD4+ T cells from PBMCs. The subset was: CD45RA+ positively selected. The receptor source for this set is a man aged 18 to 30 in good health. Some clones in this sample may be carry-over from other donors' samples.

The J gene is TRBJ2-2, the V gene TRBV7-9, with a possible D match to TRBD1 (5 bases). The germline V gene encodes CDR1 SEHNR and CDR2 FQNEAQ (reference sequence). V was clipped by 4 bases and J by 2 bases, with 11 bases between them. The CDR3 extends over 15 amino acids. The CDR3 loop is CASSSTVPNTGELFF. CDR3 sequence (DNA): TGTGCCAGCAGCTCGACAGTCCCTAACACCGGGGAGCTGTTTTTT.

The rearrangement uses TRBV2 and TRBJ2-1, with 7 nucleotides matching TRBD1. The CDR3 contains 14 residues. Germline V gene data show CDR1 as SNHLY and CDR2 as FYNNEI. Trimming took 6 bases from V and 9 from J; bases not matched to a gene: 11. The CDR3 protein is CASRDRVGGAEQFF. CDR3 DNA: TGTGCCAGCAGAGACAGGGTCGGAGGCGCTGAGCAGTTCTTC.

The CDR3 region has the DNA TGTGCCAGCAGCGTAGGGTCAGGGTATGAAAAACTGTTTTTT. This gives the protein CASSVGSGYEKLFF. The gene calls are TRBV9 and TRBJ1-4, with a possible D match to TRBD1 (5 bases). The germline CDR1 and CDR2 sequences are SGDLS and YYNGEE. V was cut by 0 bases and J by 6 bases, with 9 bases left in between. The CDR3 is 14 amino acids.

V gene TRBV27 combines with J gene TRBJ2-3; D remains ambiguous. The CDR3 spans 13 residues. The V end was cut by 2 bases, the J end by 5 bases, with 8 bases between. Looked up from germline, CDR1 is MNHEY and CDR2 is SMNVEV (reference sequence). The CDR3 is CASSLRRKDTQYF. The CDR3 DNA reads TGTGCCAGCAGTTTAAGACGGAAAGATACGCAGTATTTT.

The rearrangement uses TRBV28 and TRBJ2-7; TRBD2 aligns across 15 bases. V was pared by 5 bases and J by 5 bases, with 19 bases of the junction left unmatched. The germline CDR1 and CDR2 sequences are MDHEN and SYDVKM. The CDR3 consists of 20 residues. The CDR3 DNA follows: TGTGCCAGCAGTGCCCACCCCGGGACTAGCGGGAGGTTTACTTTGGACGAGCAGTACTTC. This encodes CASSAHPGTSGRFTLDEQYF.

CDR3 residues: CASSLGLANEKLFF. The CDR3 DNA sequence: TGTGCCAGCAGCTTAGGCCTAGCTAATGAAAAACTGTTTTTT. The V and J genes are TRBV7-9 and TRBJ1-4; D is uncertain. Per germline, CDR1 SEHNR and CDR2 FQNEAQ (reference sequence). The CDR3 spans 14 residues. Between the trimmed V and J ends, which lost 1 base and 3 bases, there was a span of 6 bases.

This clone appeared a single time. CDR3 amino acids: CASSLARASGYNEQFF. The CDR3 coding sequence is TGTGCCAGCAGCTTAGCTAGGGCTAGCGGGTACAATGAGCAGTTCTTC. This chain links TRBV7-8 with TRBJ2-1, with TRBD2 identical over 8 bases. CDR3 length: 16 amino acids. V shed 0 bases, J shed 4 bases, and the junction held 5 bases outside the gene matches. Germline-derived CDR1 and CDR2 are SGHVS and FQNEAQ.

In DNA form, the CDR3 reads TGTGCCAGCGGTCGGGAGTACGAGCAGTACTTC. Residues: CASGREYEQYF. The rearrangement joins TRBV2 to TRBJ2-7, with TRBD2 as a possible D gene (6 bases). The V gene's germline CDR1 is SNHLY and CDR2 FYNNEI. This CDR3 is 11 amino acids long. The germline V and J ends were trimmed by 8 bases and 4 bases, with 9 bases remaining between them.

The chain recombines TRBV5-1 with TRBJ2-2; the D is unclear. V shed 1 base and J shed 0 bases, with 7 bases lying between them. The germline CDR1 and CDR2 sequences are SGHRS and YFSETQ. This CDR3 region has 15 residues. CDR3 region: CASSLYRPNTGELFF. The CDR3 DNA is TGCGCCAGCAGCTTGTATCGGCCGAACACCGGGGAGCTGTTTTTT.

V and J are TRBV27 and TRBJ1-1; possible D gene TRBD1, 6 bases. V was pared by 8 bases and J by 5 bases, with 21 bases between. CDR1 MNHEY and CDR2 SMNVEV come from the germline V gene (reference sequence). This CDR3 is 15 amino acids long. The CDR3: CASHPRGGGGTEAFF. DNA for the CDR3: TGTGCCAGCCATCCGCGAGGGGGGGGAGGAACTGAAGCTTTCTTT.

The chain recombines TRBV7-3 with TRBJ1-1; weak D call: TRBD1 (5 bases). Germline CDR1 reads SGHTA; CDR2 reads FQGTGA. This CDR3 spans 14 amino acids. Between the trimmed V and J ends, which lost 3 bases and 2 bases, there was a span of 10 bases. CDR3: CASSFSQGNTEAFF. The CDR3 DNA reads as TGTGCCAGCAGCTTCTCCCAGGGTAACACTGAAGCTTTCTTT.

V gene TRBV5-4 combines with J gene TRBJ1-2; D ambiguous. The germline V gene has CDR1 SGHNT and CDR2 YYREEE (reference sequence). V was cut by 4 bases and J by 0 bases, with 13 bases left in between. This CDR3 has 15 residues. The CDR3 coding sequence is TGTGCCAGCAGCAATATATATGGTACTAACTATGGCTACACCTTC. It codes for CASSNIYGTNYGYTF.

V usage is TRBV5-1 and J usage is TRBJ1-1; D gene ambiguous. V lost 0 bases to trimming and J lost 2 bases, with 8 bases between them. CDR1 SGHRS and CDR2 YFSETQ come from the germline V gene. CDR3 length: 14 amino acids. DNA for the CDR3: TGCGCCAGCAGCTTGGAGAGTTTTAACACTGAAGCTTTCTTT. Protein: CASSLESFNTEAFF. The full variable domain, with the rest looked up from reference TRBV5-1 and TRBJ1-1, is KAGVTQTPRYLIKTRGQQVTLSCSPISGHRSVSWYQQTPGQGLQFLFEYFSETQRNKGNFPGRFSGRQFSNSRSEMNVSTLELGDSALYLCASSLESFNTEAFFGQGTRLTVV.

To note about this clone: This CDR3 is also generated by other DNA sequences in the sample. The chain couples TRBV4-3 to TRBJ2-3, with D maybe TRBD1 (6 bases). The germline gives CDR1 LGHNA, CDR2 YSLEER. The CDR3 has 14 residues. The V end was cut by 3 bases, the J end by 5 bases, with 12 bases between. The DNA for the CDR3 is TGCGCCAGCAGCCAGGAAGGGGGTGGAGATACGCAGTATTTT. Its translation is CASSQEGGGDTQYF.

The chain recombines TRBV6-1 with TRBJ2-7; 10 bases are a match to TRBD1. Unmatched junction bases numbered 1, after V lost 6 bases and J lost 2 bases. The CDR3 loop spans 13 amino acids. Germline values: CDR1 MNHNS, CDR2 SASEGT. The CDR3 DNA sequence: TGTGCCAGCAGGACAGGGGGCACCTACGAGCAGTACTTC. Translating gives CASRTGGTYEQYF.

Notes on this clone: At the DNA level, this CDR3 is encoded by other sequences in the same sample as well. This chain links TRBV28 with TRBJ1-1; a weak D match, TRBD1 (6 bases). Germline lookup yields CDR1 MDHEN and CDR2 SYDVKM. This CDR3 has 13 amino acids. V shed 8 bases and J shed 1 base, with 11 bases lying between them. CDR3 amino acids: CASRRGANTEAFF. CDR3 nucleotides: TGTGCCAGCCGCCGGGGGGCGAACACTGAAGCTTTCTTT.

This chain links TRBV19 with TRBJ2-3; no clear D. The CDR3 is 14 amino acids. The V gene lost 2 bases and the J gene lost 0 bases, with 6 bases spanning the gap. The germline V gene encodes CDR1 LNHDA and CDR2 SQIVND (reference sequence). CDR3 DNA sequence: TGTGCCAGTAGTATACGGTCTAGCACAGATACGCAGTATTTT. This sequence encodes CASSIRSSTDTQYF.

Turning to this clone: This is likely a read error, given that the CDR3 carries no conserved phenylalanine or tryptophan at its end. Because the CDR3's place on the DNA is in doubt, the DNA is left out and the CDR3 is given as listed by TCRdb. CDR3 amino acids: CASSRTGTGSEGPIP. The V call is TRBV21-1, the J call TRBJ2-2; the listed D gene, TRBD1, was not tested against the DNA. TRBV21-1 is a listed pseudogene. 15 amino acids form the CDR3, both terminal residues included.

There are a few counts of this clone. The same CDR3 is also encoded by other DNA sequences in this sample. The rearrangement joins TRBV18 to TRBJ1-1, with 9 bases that match TRBD1. Trimming at V came to 3 bases and at J to 5 bases, leaving 4 bases not matched to a gene. The CDR3 is 14 residues long. CDR1 is KGHSH and CDR2 is LQKENI in the germline V gene. In DNA, the CDR3 is TGTGCCAGCTCACCGGGACAGGGTCGGACTGAAGCTTTCTTT. It encodes CASSPGQGRTEAFF.

This clone was seen a single time. The rearrangement joins TRBV18 to TRBJ2-1, with 7 bases identical to TRBD2. The CDR3 covers 16 residues. V gave up 1 base and J gave up 4 bases; unmatched junction bases: 7. Germline V gene data show CDR1 as KGHSH and CDR2 as LQKENI. The CDR3 DNA reads TGTGCCAGCTCACCACTTGGGCGGGAGAATTACAATGAGCAGTTCTTC. This gives the protein CASSPLGRENYNEQFF.

The chain joins TRBV28 to TRBJ1-2, with D unresolved. CDR3 size: 14 residues. Germline CDR1 reads MDHEN; CDR2 reads SYDVKM. Trimming left V 3 bases short and J 3 bases short, with 11 bases between. The CDR3: CASSLHWADYGYTF. The DNA for the CDR3 is TGTGCCAGCAGTTTGCACTGGGCGGACTATGGCTACACCTTC.

The V gene is TRBV6-5, the J gene TRBJ1-1; possibly TRBD1 for D (5 bases). In germline, CDR1 is MNHEY, CDR2 SVGAGI. The CDR3 extends over 15 amino acids. Trimming pared 6 bases from V and 0 bases from J, leaving 14 bases between. CDR3 DNA sequence: TGTGCCAGCAGGCGCGGAGCGGGGGTGAACACTGAAGCTTTCTTT. Translation gives CASRRGAGVNTEAFF.

The chain carries TRBV7-8 and TRBJ2-5; 7 bases are a match to TRBD1. This CDR3 is built from 13 residues. The ends lost 11 bases at V and 3 bases at J; junction bases unmatched: 9. The germline gives CDR1 SGHVS, CDR2 FQNEAQ. CDR3 sequence (DNA): TGTGCCGGCTTACAGGGGCTTGAAGAGACCCAGTACTTC. This gives the protein CAGLQGLEETQYF. Using reference TRBV7-8 and TRBJ2-5 for the parts outside the CDR3, the full variable domain is GAGVSQSPRYKVAKRGQDVALRCDPISGHVSLFWYQQALGQGPEFLTYFQNEAQLDKSGLPSDRFFAERPEGSVSTLKIQRTQQEDSAVYLCAGLQGLEETQYFGPGTRLLVL.

This clone was seen a single time. The rearrangement uses TRBV25-1 and TRBJ2-1; TRBD2 matches 8 bases. J gave up 8 bases and V 9 bases, and 15 bases lay outside the gene matches. Germline V gives CDR1 MGHDK, CDR2 SYGVNS. The CDR3 totals 15 residues. In DNA, the CDR3 is TGTGCCAGTTCCCCGGTAGTAGCGGGGAGCGATGAGCAGTTCTTC. Residues: CASSPVVAGSDEQFF.

This chain joins TRBV9 and TRBJ1-1; D remains ambiguous. The V and J ends lost 0 bases and 2 bases respectively, with 8 bases between them. Germline V gene sequence: CDR1 SGDLS, CDR2 YYNGEE. There are 14 residues in the CDR3. CDR3 bases: TGTGCCAGCAGCGTAGATCCATCCAACACTGAAGCTTTCTTT. It encodes CASSVDPSNTEAFF.

The V gene is TRBV18, the J gene TRBJ2-7; D is perhaps TRBD1 or TRBD2 (5 bases each). The germline CDR1 and CDR2 sequences are KGHSH and LQKENI. V was trimmed by 1 base and J by 7 bases, leaving 17 bases between them. The CDR3 runs to 15 residues. CDR3 nucleotides: TGTGCCAGCTCACCACGGGGACCGCCGGGCGGGGAGCAGTACTTC. Translating it yields CASSPRGPPGGEQYF.

The chain combines TRBV19 with TRBJ2-7; D not certain. This CDR3 has 13 residues. The V end was cut by 7 bases, the J end by 3 bases, with 13 bases between. Germline CDR1 and CDR2: LNHDA and SQIVND (reference sequence). Written as DNA, the CDR3 is TGTGCCAGTACCTTCTCCTTTGACTACGAGCAGTACTTC. Protein sequence: CASTFSFDYEQYF.

The DNA of the CDR3 is TGCGCCAGCCTCCTGGGCGTCGGGACAACTAGCACAGATACGCAGTATTTT. The encoded protein is CASLLGVGTTSTDTQYF. This sequence joins TRBV5-1 and TRBJ2-3; TRBD1 might be the D (6 bases). Germline-derived CDR1 and CDR2 are SGHRS and YFSETQ. V lost 7 bases and J lost 0, with 21 bases in between. The CDR3 sequence is 17 residues long.

This clone occurred once. This chain's CDR3 is CASSQARGSSEKLFF. In nucleotides, the CDR3 is TGTGCCAGCAGCCAAGCCAGGGGGTCAAGTGAAAAACTGTTTTTT. V is TRBV14 and J is TRBJ1-4, with 7 nucleotides matching TRBD1. Losses at the gene ends were 1 base for V and 7 bases for J; bases not matched to a gene: 6. The CDR3 totals 15 residues. The germline gives CDR1 SGHDN, CDR2 FVKESK. The full variable domain, completed using reference TRBV14 and TRBJ1-4, is EAGVTQFPSHSVIEKGQTVTLRCDPISGHDNLYWYRRVMGKEIKFLLHFVKESKQDESGMPNNRFLAERTGGTYSTLKVQPAELEDSGVYFCASSQARGSSEKLFFGSGTQLSVL.